This entry features one TCR beta chain sequence. Its antigen remains unknown. CDR1 and CDR2 from the germline V gene are ENHRY and SYGVKD. This CDR3 has 15 residues. Trimming removed 6 bases at V and 3 bases at J, with 14 bases between. These data originate in a study of cytomegalovirus exposure and HLA in healthy donors. Notes on the study in general: A link between a missense DCLRE1C variant and TCR beta V- and J-gene trimming emerged from a later analysis.

The PCR employed 60 Vbeta primers together with 13 Jbeta primers. Clones were sequenced by immunoSEQ multiplex PCR, and TCRdb holds only the in-frame ones, with some missing. The table includes around 110,000 clones, 55% to 75% detected once. Specimen: PBMCs. The origin of this receptor is a man aged 30-40 years in good health and CMV-seropositive. The chain links TRBV10-3 to TRBJ1-4; D remains ambiguous. The CDR3 here is CAIRPGESPNEKLFF. In DNA, the CDR3 is TGTGCCATCAGGCCGGGTGAGAGTCCTAATGAAAAACTGTTTTTT.